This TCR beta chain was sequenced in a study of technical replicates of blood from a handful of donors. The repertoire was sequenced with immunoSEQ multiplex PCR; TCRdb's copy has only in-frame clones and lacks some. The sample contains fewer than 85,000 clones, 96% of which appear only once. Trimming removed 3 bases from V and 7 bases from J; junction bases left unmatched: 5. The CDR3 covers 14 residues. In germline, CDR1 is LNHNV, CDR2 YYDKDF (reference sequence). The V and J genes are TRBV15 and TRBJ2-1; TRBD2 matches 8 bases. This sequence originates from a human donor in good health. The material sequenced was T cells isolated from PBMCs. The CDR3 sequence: CATSRERELNEQFF. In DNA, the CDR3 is TGTGCCACCAGCAGGGAGCGGGAGCTGAATGAGCAGTTCTTC. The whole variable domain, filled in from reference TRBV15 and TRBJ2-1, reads DAMVIQNPRYQVTQFGKPVTLSCSQTLNHNVMYWYQQKSSQAPKLLFHYYDKDFNNEADTPDNFQSRRPNTSFCFLDIRSPGLGDTAMYLCATSRERELNEQFFGPGTRLTVL.